This T cell receptor (beta chain) was identified in a study of shared clonotypes between healthy human individuals. Authors' data handling: Junction-only sequences without quality scores were provided by ImmunoSEQ, so filtering was different. The protocol was immunoSEQ multiplex PCR, while the TCRdb copy is restricted to in-frame clones and leaves out a portion. V, J and clone size are those of that table, while D and trimming were read from the DNA. The table lists approximately 1,500,000 clones, more than 95% of them singletons. About this clone itself: Its matching antigen is unknown.

Memory CD4+ cells were the fraction left after CD45RA+ naive selection. Findings and limits, study-wide: Large depth notwithstanding, sorted-subset sequencing proved incomplete by rarefaction.

The sample was naive CD4+ T cells sorted from blood. Indicated subset: CD45RA+ positively selected. The TCR comes from a man aged 30 to 39 in good health.

CDR3 region: CASSSGRTYEQYF. CDR3 nucleotide sequence: TGTGCCAGCAGTTCTGGGCGAACCTACGAGCAGTACTTC. This chain connects TRBV27 to TRBJ2-7; D gene unclear. There are 13 residues in the CDR3. V lost 4 bases and J 2 bases, leaving 9 bases between the germline ends. Germline-derived CDR1 and CDR2 are MNHEY and SMNVEV (reference sequence).